The 9 T cell receptor beta chains below all came from one sample that was sequenced in a study of cytomegalovirus exposure and HLA in healthy donors. In the PCR, 60 Vbeta and 13 Jbeta primers were used. Sequencing used immunoSEQ multiplex PCR; TCRdb keeps in-frame clones, though not all of them. This sample has 160,000 or so clones, with roughly 85% found just once. Material for sequencing was PBMCs. The receptors here all came from a woman in her thirties or forties in good health and CMV-seronegative.

DNA of the CDR3: TGTGCCAGCAGCGAACGTGGGGGTTTGGGGGGTGAGCAGTTCTTC. This encodes CASSERGGLGGEQFF. The chain combines TRBV9 with TRBJ2-1, with a possible D match to TRBD2 (6 bases). CDR3 length: 15 amino acids. Deletions cut 3 bases from V and 9 bases from J, with 19 bases between. Germline loops: CDR1 SGDLS, CDR2 YYNGEE.

The chain has TRBV10-1 and TRBJ2-1, with D hard to call. The ends were cut back, 6 bases at V and 7 bases at J, with 13 bases in the middle. Germline V gene data show CDR1 as WNHNN and CDR2 as SYGVQD (reference sequence). The CDR3 is 13 residues long. The CDR3 nucleotides read TGCGCCAGCAGGTCCACTCTACGGAATGAGCAGTTCTTC. Amino acids: CASRSTLRNEQFF.

CDR3 in DNA: TGTGCCTGGGGATGGGAGAATCAGCCCCAGCATTTT. Translating it yields CAWGWENQPQHF. The chain links TRBV30 to TRBJ1-5; D call uncertain. This CDR3 comprises 12 residues. The germline V and J ends were trimmed by 5 bases and 4 bases, with 9 bases remaining between them. From germline, CDR1 is GTSNPN and CDR2 SVGIG (reference sequence).

This chain joins TRBV7-3 and TRBJ2-2, with D unclear. CDR3 length: 14 residues. CDR1 is SGHTA and CDR2 is FQGTGA in the germline V gene. V lost 3 bases, J lost 5 bases, and 10 bases lay in between. The CDR3 reads CASSLLAGTGELFF. In DNA, the CDR3 is TGTGCCAGCAGCTTGTTAGCTGGGACCGGGGAGCTGTTTTTT.

J is TRBJ2-7 and V is TRBV11-2; 8 bases line up with TRBD2. Unmatched junction bases numbered 13, after V lost 5 bases and J lost 7 bases. Germline CDR1 and CDR2: SGHAT and FQNNGV. This CDR3 comprises 15 residues. For the CDR3, the DNA is TGTGCCAGCAGCCGCAGCGGGGGAATCGGGGGGGAGCAGTACTTC. Its translation is CASSRSGGIGGEQYF. Variable domain in full (rest from reference TRBV11-2 and TRBJ2-7): EAGVAQSPRYKIIEKRQSVAFWCNPISGHATLYWYQQILGQGPKLLIQFQNNGVVDDSQLPKDRFSAERLKGVDSTLKIQPAKLEDSAVYLCASSRSGGIGGEQYFGPGTRLTVT.

A single count supports this clone. The rearrangement joins TRBV2 to TRBJ1-2; D remains ambiguous. V was cut by 5 bases and J by 8 bases, with 18 bases left in between. Germline-derived CDR1 and CDR2 are SNHLY and FYNNEI. This CDR3 spans 14 amino acids. The DNA for the CDR3 is TGTGCCAGCAGTCTTTTTGAGGCCGAGAGGGGCTACACCTTC. The encoded protein is CASSLFEAERGYTF.

V gene TRBV4-3 combines with J gene TRBJ2-3; TRBD1 is a possible D gene (6 bases). Germline CDR1 and CDR2: LGHNA and YSLEER. The CDR3 is 14 residues long. V was shortened by 4 bases and J by 2 bases, with 10 bases between the two germline ends. Here the CDR3 reads CASSRGQHTDTQYF. CDR3 DNA sequence: TGCGCCAGCAGCCGGGGGCAGCACACAGATACGCAGTATTTT.

This clone showed up just a few times. A junction boundary mismatches the germline segment, possibly from a read error. The rearrangement joins TRBV7-7 to TRBJ2-1; 7 positions agree with TRBD2. CDR1 and CDR2 (germline): SSHAT, FNYEAQ (reference sequence). The CDR3 totals 14 residues. The CDR3 sequence is CASSLASGDDDGFF. DNA of the CDR3: TGTGCTAGCAGCTTAGCGAGCGGGGACGACGACGGGTTCTTC.

CDR3 DNA: TGTGCCAGCAGCTTAGCGGGGGGAACTTCACCCCTCCACTTT. Translated: CASSLAGGTSPLHF. The rearrangement uses TRBV7-2 and TRBJ1-6; D is possibly TRBD1 (5 bases). CDR1 is SGHTA, CDR2 FQGNSA, per germline. The V and J ends lost 0 bases and 9 bases respectively, with 9 bases between them. The CDR3 totals 14 residues.